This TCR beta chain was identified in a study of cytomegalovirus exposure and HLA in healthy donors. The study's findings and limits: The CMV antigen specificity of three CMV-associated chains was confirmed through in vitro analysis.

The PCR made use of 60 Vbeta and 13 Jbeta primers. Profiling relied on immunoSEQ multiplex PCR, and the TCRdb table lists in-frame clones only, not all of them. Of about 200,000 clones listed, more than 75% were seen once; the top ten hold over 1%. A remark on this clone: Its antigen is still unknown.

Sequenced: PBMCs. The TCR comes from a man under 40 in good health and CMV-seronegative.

The CDR3 region is CASSPQGGGDEQYF. CDR3 DNA: TGTGCCAGCAGCCCACAGGGGGGGGGTGACGAGCAGTACTTC. The chain uses TRBV7-2 and TRBJ2-7; a weak D match, TRBD1 (8 bases). Germline V gene data show CDR1 as SGHTA and CDR2 as FQGNSA. CDR3 size: 14 residues. V gave up 5 bases and J gave up 5 bases, with 16 bases separating them.